The clone carrying this T cell receptor (beta chain) has just a few counts. Its specificity is not known. BIOMED2 TRB-A/B primer pools were used in multiplex TRB PCR. Each CDR3 protein is one row after TCRdb ran MiXCR on the multiplex PCR reads. The table shows about 15,000 distinct CDR3 sequences, with 25% to 30% occurring only once. The data stem from a study of T and B cells in COVID-19 patients. Study summary: About 90% of the roughly 20 active-infection patients had comorbidities associated with unfavorable COVID-19 outcome. Study results and limitations: Clonality of TRB repertoires was high in active COVID-19; recovery brought above-healthy diversity and richness. Patients with COVID-19 reportedly showed strongly skewed T cell receptor beta variable and joining gene usage. Early severe-case samples and blood from mildly ill patients during symptoms were in short supply.

TRB was amplified from about 250-500 ng of blood genomic DNA. Germline V CDR1 and CDR2: SGHNT, YENEEA. CDR3 length: 15 residues. Unmatched junction bases numbered 5, after V lost 5 bases and J lost 4 bases. The chain has TRBV11-3 and TRBJ1-4; 9 nucleotides agree with TRBD1. The origin of this receptor is a human donor who had recovered from COVID-19. Sequencing was performed on blood. The DNA for the CDR3 is TGTGCCAGCAGCCGTAGGGACAGGGTTAATGAAAAACTGTTTTTT. As protein: CASSRRDRVNEKLFF.